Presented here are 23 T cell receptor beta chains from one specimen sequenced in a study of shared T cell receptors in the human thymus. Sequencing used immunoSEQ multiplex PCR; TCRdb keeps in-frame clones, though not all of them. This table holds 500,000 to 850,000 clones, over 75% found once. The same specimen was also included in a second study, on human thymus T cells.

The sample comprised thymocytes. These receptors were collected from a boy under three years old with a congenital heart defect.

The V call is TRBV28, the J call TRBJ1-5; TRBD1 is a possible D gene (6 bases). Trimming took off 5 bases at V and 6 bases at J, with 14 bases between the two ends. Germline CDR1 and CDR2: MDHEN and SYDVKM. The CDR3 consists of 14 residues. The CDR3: CASSTPGGTQPQHF. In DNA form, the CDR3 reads TGTGCCAGCAGTACCCCGGGGGGCACTCAGCCCCAGCATTTT. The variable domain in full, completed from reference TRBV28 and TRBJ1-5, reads DVKVTQSSRYLVKRTGEKVFLECVQDMDHENMFWYRQDPGLGLRLIYFSYDVKMKEKGDIPEGYSVSREKKERFSLILESASTNQTSMYLCASSTPGGTQPQHFGDGTRLSIL.

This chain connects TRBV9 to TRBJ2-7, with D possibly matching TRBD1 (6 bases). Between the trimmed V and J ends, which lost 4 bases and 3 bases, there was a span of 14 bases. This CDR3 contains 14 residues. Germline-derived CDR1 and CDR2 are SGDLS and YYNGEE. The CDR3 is CASSPLGGRYEQYF. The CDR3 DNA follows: TGTGCCAGCAGCCCTTTAGGGGGTCGCTACGAGCAGTACTTC.

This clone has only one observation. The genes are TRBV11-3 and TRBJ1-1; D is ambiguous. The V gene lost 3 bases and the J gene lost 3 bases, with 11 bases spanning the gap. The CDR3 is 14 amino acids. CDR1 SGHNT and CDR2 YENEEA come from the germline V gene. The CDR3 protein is CASSLSDRDTEAFF. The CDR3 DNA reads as TGTGCCAGCAGCTTGAGCGATCGGGACACTGAAGCTTTCTTT.

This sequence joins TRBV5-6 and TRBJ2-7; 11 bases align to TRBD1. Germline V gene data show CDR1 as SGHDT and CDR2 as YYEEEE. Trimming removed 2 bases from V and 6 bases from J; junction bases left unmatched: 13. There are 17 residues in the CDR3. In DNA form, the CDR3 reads TGTGCCAGCAGCTTCGACTTCCCGGGACAGGGGGATTTCGAGCAGTACTTC. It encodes CASSFDFPGQGDFEQYF.

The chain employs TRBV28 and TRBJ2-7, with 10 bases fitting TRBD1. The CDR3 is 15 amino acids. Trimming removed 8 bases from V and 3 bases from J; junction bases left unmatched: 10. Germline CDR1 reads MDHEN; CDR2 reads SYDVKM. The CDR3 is CASGKGTGDRYEQYF. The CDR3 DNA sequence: TGTGCCAGCGGAAAAGGGACAGGGGATCGCTACGAGCAGTACTTC.

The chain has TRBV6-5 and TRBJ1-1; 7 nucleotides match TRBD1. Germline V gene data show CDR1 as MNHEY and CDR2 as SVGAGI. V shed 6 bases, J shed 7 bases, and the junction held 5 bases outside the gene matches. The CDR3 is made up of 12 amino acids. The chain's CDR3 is CASSRGQFEAFF. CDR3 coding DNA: TGTGCCAGCAGCCGGGGACAGTTTGAAGCTTTCTTT.

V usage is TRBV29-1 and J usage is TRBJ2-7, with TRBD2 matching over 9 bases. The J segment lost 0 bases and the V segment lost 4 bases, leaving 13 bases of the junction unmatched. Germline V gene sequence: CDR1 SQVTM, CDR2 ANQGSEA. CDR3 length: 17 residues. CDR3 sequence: CSVVTEASGTISYEQYF. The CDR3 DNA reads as TGCAGCGTTGTTACGGAGGCTAGCGGGACTATCTCCTACGAGCAGTACTTC.

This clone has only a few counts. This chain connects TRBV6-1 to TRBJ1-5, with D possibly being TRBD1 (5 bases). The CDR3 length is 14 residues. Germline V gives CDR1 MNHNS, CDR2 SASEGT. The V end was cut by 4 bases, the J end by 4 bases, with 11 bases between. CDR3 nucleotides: TGTGCCAGCAGTGGGACACCCAGGAATCAGCCCCAGCATTTT. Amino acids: CASSGTPRNQPQHF.

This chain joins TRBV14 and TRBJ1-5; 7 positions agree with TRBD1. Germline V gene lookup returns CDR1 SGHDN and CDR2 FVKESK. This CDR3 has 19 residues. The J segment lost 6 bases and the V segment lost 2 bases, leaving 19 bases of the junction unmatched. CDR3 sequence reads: CASSQPGQVGFHPSQPQHF. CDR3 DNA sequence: TGTGCCAGCAGCCAACCAGGACAGGTAGGATTCCATCCTAGTCAGCCCCAGCATTTT. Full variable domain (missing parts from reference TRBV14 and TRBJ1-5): EAGVTQFPSHSVIEKGQTVTLRCDPISGHDNLYWYRRVMGKEIKFLLHFVKESKQDESGMPNNRFLAERTGGTYSTLKVQPAELEDSGVYFCASSQPGQVGFHPSQPQHFGDGTRLSIL.

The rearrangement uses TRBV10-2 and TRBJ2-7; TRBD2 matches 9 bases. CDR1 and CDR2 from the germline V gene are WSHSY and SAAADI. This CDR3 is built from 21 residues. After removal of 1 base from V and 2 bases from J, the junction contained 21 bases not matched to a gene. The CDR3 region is CASSEFPGPRASGVITYEQYF. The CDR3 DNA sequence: TGCGCCAGCAGTGAGTTCCCAGGACCTCGGGCTAGCGGGGTAATAACCTACGAGCAGTACTTC.

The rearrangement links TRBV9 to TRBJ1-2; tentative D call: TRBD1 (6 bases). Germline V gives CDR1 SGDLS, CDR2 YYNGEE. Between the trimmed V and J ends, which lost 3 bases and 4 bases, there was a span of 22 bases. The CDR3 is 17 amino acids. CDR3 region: CASSAESNRATTYGYTF. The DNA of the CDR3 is TGTGCCAGCAGCGCAGAAAGCAACAGGGCGACCACCTATGGCTACACCTTC.

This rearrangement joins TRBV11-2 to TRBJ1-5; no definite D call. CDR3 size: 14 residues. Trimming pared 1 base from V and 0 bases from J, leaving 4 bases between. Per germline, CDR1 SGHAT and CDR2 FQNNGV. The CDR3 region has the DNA TGTGCCAGCAGCTTAGCGAGTAGCAATCAGCCCCAGCATTTT. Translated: CASSLASSNQPQHF.

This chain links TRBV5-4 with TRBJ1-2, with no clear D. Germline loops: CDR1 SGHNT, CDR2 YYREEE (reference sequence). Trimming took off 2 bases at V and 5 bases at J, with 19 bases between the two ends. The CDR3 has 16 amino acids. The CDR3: CASSFTAGCWKYGYTF. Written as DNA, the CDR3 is TGTGCCAGCAGCTTCACGGCAGGTTGTTGGAAATATGGCTACACCTTC.

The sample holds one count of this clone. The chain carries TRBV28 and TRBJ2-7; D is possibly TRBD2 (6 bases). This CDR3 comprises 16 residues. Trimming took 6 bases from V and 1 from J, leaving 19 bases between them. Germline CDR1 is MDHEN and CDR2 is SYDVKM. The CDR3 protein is CASSRDLSGPSYEQYF. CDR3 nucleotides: TGTGCCAGCAGCCGAGACCTTAGCGGCCCTTCCTACGAGCAGTACTTC.

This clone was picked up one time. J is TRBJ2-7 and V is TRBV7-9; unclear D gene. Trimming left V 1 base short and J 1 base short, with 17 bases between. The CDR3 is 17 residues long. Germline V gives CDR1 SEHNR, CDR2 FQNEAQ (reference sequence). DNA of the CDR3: TGTGCCAGCAGCTTAGGTTCTCCGGGTGCGCCTTCCTACGAGCAGTACTTC. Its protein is CASSLGSPGAPSYEQYF.

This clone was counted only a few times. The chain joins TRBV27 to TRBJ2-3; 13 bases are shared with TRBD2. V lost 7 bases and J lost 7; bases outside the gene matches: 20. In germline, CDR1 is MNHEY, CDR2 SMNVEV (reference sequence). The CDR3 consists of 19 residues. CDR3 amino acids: CASISHSGLAGVVKYTQYF. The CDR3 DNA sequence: TGTGCCAGCATCTCGCACTCTGGACTAGCGGGAGTAGTGAAGTATACGCAGTATTTT.

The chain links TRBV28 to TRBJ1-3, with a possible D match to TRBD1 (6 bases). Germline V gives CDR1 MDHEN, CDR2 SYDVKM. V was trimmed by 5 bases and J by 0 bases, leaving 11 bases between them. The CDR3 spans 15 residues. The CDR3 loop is CASSDTGISGNTIYF. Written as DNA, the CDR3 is TGTGCCAGCAGTGATACAGGGATCTCTGGAAACACCATATATTTT. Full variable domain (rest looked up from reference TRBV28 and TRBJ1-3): DVKVTQSSRYLVKRTGEKVFLECVQDMDHENMFWYRQDPGLGLRLIYFSYDVKMKEKGDIPEGYSVSREKKERFSLILESASTNQTSMYLCASSDTGISGNTIYFGEGSWLTVV.

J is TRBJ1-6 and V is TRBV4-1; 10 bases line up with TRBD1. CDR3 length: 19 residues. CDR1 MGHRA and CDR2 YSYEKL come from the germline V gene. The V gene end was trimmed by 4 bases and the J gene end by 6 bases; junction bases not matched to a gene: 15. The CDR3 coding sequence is TGCGCCAGCAGCCCGGAATTTACTAAGGGACAGGGGACTAATTCACCCCTCCACTTT. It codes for CASSPEFTKGQGTNSPLHF.

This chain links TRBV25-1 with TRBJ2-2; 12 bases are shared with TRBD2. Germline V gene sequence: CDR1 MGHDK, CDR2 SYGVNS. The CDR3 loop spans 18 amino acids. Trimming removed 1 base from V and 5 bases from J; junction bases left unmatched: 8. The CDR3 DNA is TGTGCCAGCAGTGAATCCGACCGACTAGCGGGAGTGACCGGGGAGCTGTTTTTT. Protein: CASSESDRLAGVTGELFF.

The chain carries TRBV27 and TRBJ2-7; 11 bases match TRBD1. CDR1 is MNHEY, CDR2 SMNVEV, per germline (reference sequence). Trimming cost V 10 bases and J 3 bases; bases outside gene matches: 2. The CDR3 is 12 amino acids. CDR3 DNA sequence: TGTGCCACAGGGACAGGGGGCTACGAGCAGTACTTC. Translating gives CATGTGGYEQYF.

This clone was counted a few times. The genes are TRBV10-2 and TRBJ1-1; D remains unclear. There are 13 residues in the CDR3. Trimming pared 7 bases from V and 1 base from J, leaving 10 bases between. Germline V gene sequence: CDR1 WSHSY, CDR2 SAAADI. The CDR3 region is CASTPTQNTEAFF. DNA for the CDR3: TGCGCCAGCACCCCCACACAGAACACTGAAGCTTTCTTT.

CDR3 DNA: TGTGCCAGCAGCTTAGCCCAGGACAGGGGTTATTCACCCCTCCACTTT. Protein product: CASSLAQDRGYSPLHF. The chain carries TRBV7-2 and TRBJ1-6; 9 bases are a match to TRBD1. This CDR3 contains 16 residues. Germline V gene sequence: CDR1 SGHTA, CDR2 FQGNSA. The V and J ends lost 0 bases and 8 bases, in that order; junction bases with no gene match: 5.

In DNA form, the CDR3 reads TGCAGCGGGGGACAGGGGCCGTCCTTCACAGATACGCAGTATTTT. This codes for CSGGQGPSFTDTQYF. The V call is TRBV29-1, the J call TRBJ2-3; 10 bases are a match to TRBD1. The V gene end was trimmed by 7 bases and the J gene end by 2 bases; junction bases not matched to a gene: 9. Germline CDR1 is SQVTM and CDR2 is ANQGSEA. This CDR3 contains 15 residues.